Sequencing of this TCR beta chain was carried out in a study of molecular identifiers for immune sequencing clone quantification. Findings and limits, study-wide: Spiked Jurkat TCR RNA equal to one cell could reportedly be picked out among one million naive cells. Clones above 20 RNA copies contained over 99% of effector molecules and under 1% of naive molecules.

Using a CD8+CD4-CCR7+CD45RA+ phenotype, naive CD8 T cells were sorted. At least ten counts were recorded for this clonotype. Its antigen is unknown. The germline V gene encodes CDR1 SGDLS and CDR2 YYNGEE. The CDR3 has 13 residues. The V end was cut by 5 bases, the J end by 2 bases, with 7 bases between. It was with previously described methods and listed TCR primers that bulk TCR libraries were made. TCRdb reanalysed the PCR reads using MiXCR and keeps one entry per CDR3 protein. The sample includes 550,000 to 750,000 distinct CDR3 sequences, approximately 20% of them seen just once. This chain joins TRBV9 and TRBJ2-2; the D gene is possibly TRBD2 (5 bases). The receptor comes from a human donor in good health. Some libraries in this study had Jurkat cell RNA spiked in. Input material: naive CD8+ T cells from blood, with Jurkat cell RNA spiked in. Subset: FACS-sorted CD8+CD4-CCR7+CD45RA+ naive T cells. In DNA form, the CDR3 reads TGTGCCAGCAGGGGAGTAAACACCGGGGAGCTGTTTTTT. This sequence encodes CASRGVNTGELFF.